Presented here are 26 T cell receptor beta chains from one specimen sequenced in a study of blood T cell repertoires in COVID-19. TCRdb keeps only in-frame clones here, not all; method: immunoSEQ multiplex PCR. The top ten hold around 4.5% of the sample, which has fewer than 150,000 clones, 85% to 90% seen once. Sequenced sample: peripheral blood. These receptors were obtained from a human donor in a cohort sampled during active COVID-19.

The chain has TRBV6-5 and TRBJ2-7, with 11 bases lining up with TRBD1. The CDR3 covers 14 residues. With V trimmed by 7 bases and J by 9 bases, 11 bases remained unmatched. CDR1 and CDR2 (germline): MNHEY, SVGAGI. The DNA of the CDR3 is TGTGCCAGCACCACCGGGACAGGGGGAAGTCGGCAGTACTTC. The encoded protein is CASTTGTGGSRQYF.

The chain is built from TRBV5-1 and TRBJ1-1; no clear D. Trimming pared 2 bases from V and 1 base from J, leaving 6 bases between. Germline loops: CDR1 SGHRS, CDR2 YFSETQ. This CDR3 has 13 amino acids. The CDR3 DNA is TGCGCCAGCAGCTTTGGAGGGAACACTGAAGCTTTCTTT. Residues: CASSFGGNTEAFF. The variable domain in full, completed from reference TRBV5-1 and TRBJ1-1, reads KAGVTQTPRYLIKTRGQQVTLSCSPISGHRSVSWYQQTPGQGLQFLFEYFSETQRNKGNFPGRFSGRQFSNSRSEMNVSTLELGDSALYLCASSFGGNTEAFFGQGTRLTVV.

V gene TRBV5-1 combines with J gene TRBJ1-1; 9 nucleotides match TRBD1. CDR3 size: 16 residues. Germline CDR1 SGHRS, CDR2 YFSETQ. V lost 2 bases and J lost 5; bases outside the gene matches: 10. DNA for the CDR3: TGCGCCAGCAGCTTAGGGACAGGGCAGACACGGACTGAAGCTTTCTTT. Residues: CASSLGTGQTRTEAFF.

The chain is built from TRBV6-5 and TRBJ1-1; D might be TRBD1 (6 bases). Germline-derived CDR1 and CDR2 are MNHEY and SVGAGI. The V end lost 6 bases, the J end lost 7 bases, and 18 bases lay between the germline ends. The CDR3 covers 14 residues. The CDR3 loop is CASSSFGQSHEAFF. CDR3 bases: TGTGCCAGCAGCTCGTTCGGACAGTCCCATGAAGCTTTCTTT.

V and J are TRBV5-1 and TRBJ2-2; D might be TRBD1 (6 bases). Trimming shortened V by 5 bases and J by 4 bases, and 12 bases separated the two germline ends. There are 14 residues in the CDR3. Germline lookup yields CDR1 SGHRS and CDR2 YFSETQ. CDR3 region: CASRLNRVTGELFF. CDR3 DNA: TGCGCCAGCAGATTGAACAGGGTCACCGGGGAGCTGTTTTTT.

The rearrangement links TRBV10-1 to TRBJ1-1, with D unresolved. The germline CDR1 and CDR2 sequences are WNHNN and SYGVQD (reference sequence). The ends were cut back, 7 bases at V and 4 bases at J, with 16 bases in the middle. This CDR3 has 14 amino acids. CDR3 sequence (DNA): TGCGCCAGCATCCTAACTACGGGGTTCACTGAAGCTTTCTTT. Its protein is CASILTTGFTEAFF.

V usage is TRBV25-1 and J usage is TRBJ2-2, with 9 bases that match TRBD1. The CDR3 is 16 amino acids. Germline loops: CDR1 MGHDK, CDR2 SYGVNS. V trimming: 5 bases; J trimming: 4 bases; junction bases outside the gene matches: 8. The CDR3 loop reads CASSPDRGYGTGELFF. The CDR3 region has the DNA TGTGCCAGCAGTCCGGACAGGGGTTATGGCACCGGGGAGCTGTTTTTT. The variable domain in full, completed from reference TRBV25-1 and TRBJ2-2, reads EADIYQTPRYLVIGTGKKITLECSQTMGHDKMYWYQQDPGMELHLIHYSYGVNSTEKGDLSSESTVSRIRTEHFPLTLESARPSHTSQYLCASSPDRGYGTGELFFGEGSRLTVL.

This clone was recorded only once. The rearrangement joins TRBV19 to TRBJ2-6; possibly TRBD2 for D (6 bases). CDR3 length: 15 residues. The germline V and J ends were trimmed by 3 bases and 2 bases, with 8 bases remaining between them. Germline assignment: CDR1 LNHDA and CDR2 SQIVND (reference sequence). The CDR3 loop reads CASSMGGAGANVLTF. In DNA form, the CDR3 reads TGTGCCAGTAGTATGGGGGGTGCTGGGGCCAACGTCCTGACTTTC.

The chain has TRBV30 and TRBJ1-2, with 8 bases aligning to TRBD1. The germline V gene has CDR1 GTSNPN and CDR2 SVGIG (reference sequence). V shed 5 bases and J 1 base; nucleotides not matched to a gene: 3. The CDR3 is made up of 13 amino acids. The CDR3 DNA sequence: TGTGCCTGGCTACAGGGGGGTAACTATGGCTACACCTTC. Protein product: CAWLQGGNYGYTF.

The chain uses TRBV2 and TRBJ1-2; D is uncertain. This CDR3 has 13 amino acids. CDR1 and CDR2 (germline): SNHLY, FYNNEI. V was cut by 6 bases and J by 5 bases, with 13 bases left in between. CDR3 loop: CASRPGRGYGYTF. The CDR3 bases are TGTGCCAGCAGACCCGGACGGGGATATGGCTACACCTTC.

This chain joins TRBV5-1 and TRBJ2-3; 11 nucleotides align to TRBD2. J was trimmed by 1 base and V by 4 bases; bases with no gene match: 2. The CDR3 loop spans 15 amino acids. Per germline, CDR1 SGHRS and CDR2 YFSETQ. This chain's CDR3 is CASSKLAGGTDTQYF. The CDR3, as DNA: TGCGCCAGCAGCAAACTAGCGGGGGGCACAGATACGCAGTATTTT. Full variable domain (outside the CDR3, taken from reference TRBV5-1 and TRBJ2-3): KAGVTQTPRYLIKTRGQQVTLSCSPISGHRSVSWYQQTPGQGLQFLFEYFSETQRNKGNFPGRFSGRQFSNSRSEMNVSTLELGDSALYLCASSKLAGGTDTQYFGPGTRLTVL.

The chain has TRBV7-9 and TRBJ1-2; 7 bases are a match to TRBD1. With 5 bases clipped from V and 4 bases from J, the junction kept 10 bases outside the gene matches. Germline V CDR1 and CDR2: SEHNR, FQNEAQ (reference sequence). CDR3 length: 15 residues. In DNA, the CDR3 is TGTGCCAGCAGCATATGGACAGGCTCCTCCTATGGCTACACCTTC. Translation: CASSIWTGSSYGYTF.

This chain connects TRBV18 to TRBJ2-5; D gene uncertain. The CDR3 totals 13 residues. Germline V CDR1 and CDR2: KGHSH, LQKENI. V gave up 2 bases and J gave up 3 bases, with 7 bases separating them. CDR3 nucleotides: TGTGCCAGCTCACCAAAACAGAAAGAGACCCAGTACTTC. Protein sequence: CASSPKQKETQYF.

This chain joins TRBV5-1 and TRBJ1-2; tentatively, D is TRBD1 (6 bases). CDR1 is SGHRS, CDR2 YFSETQ, per germline. The CDR3 consists of 13 residues. V dropped 0 bases and J dropped 7 bases, with 10 bases sitting between them. The DNA of the CDR3 is TGCGCCAGCAGCTTGGGGCAGGGGTCTGGCTACACCTTC. It yields the protein CASSLGQGSGYTF.

The rearrangement uses TRBV12-3 or TRBV12-4 and TRBJ1-1, with D perhaps TRBD1 (5 bases). The CDR3 length is 12 residues. Trimming removed 5 bases from V and 4 bases from J, with 8 bases in between. The CDR3 protein is CASSQGVTEAFF. CDR3 DNA sequence: TGTGCCAGCAGTCAGGGTGTCACTGAAGCTTTCTTT.

This clone was counted a few times. The CDR3 DNA is TGTGCCAGCAGCTTAGGACGGGGTTGGGGGAACACTGAAGCTTTCTTT. It encodes CASSLGRGWGNTEAFF. The chain recombines TRBV7-2 with TRBJ1-1; D unclear. The V gene lost 1 base and the J gene lost 1 base, with 13 bases spanning the gap. This CDR3 spans 16 amino acids. Germline loops: CDR1 SGHTA, CDR2 FQGNSA.

This chain links TRBV6-5 with TRBJ2-2, with 7 nucleotides matching TRBD1. Germline-derived CDR1 and CDR2 are MNHEY and SVGAGI. V gave up 5 bases and J gave up 4 bases; unmatched junction bases: 4. The CDR3 covers 14 residues. CDR3 region: CASSNRQGTGELFF. The CDR3 DNA is TGTGCCAGCAGTAACCGACAGGGCACCGGGGAGCTGTTTTTT.

The V gene is TRBV19, the J gene TRBJ1-1, with 9 bases aligning to TRBD1. V shed 6 bases and J 11 bases; nucleotides not matched to a gene: 4. The V gene's germline CDR1 is LNHDA and CDR2 SQIVND (reference sequence). CDR3 length equals 11 residues. The CDR3 coding sequence is TGTGCCAGTAGACAGGGGGCCGGGGCTTTCTTT. This encodes CASRQGAGAFF.

This clone has a handful of counts. This sequence joins TRBV7-2 and TRBJ1-1, with D possibly matching TRBD1 (5 bases). CDR1 SGHTA and CDR2 FQGNSA come from the germline V gene. Trimming took 5 bases from V and 0 from J, leaving 10 bases between them. The CDR3 has 14 residues. CDR3 DNA sequence: TGTGCCAGCAGCCTACAGGTGTTGAACACTGAAGCTTTCTTT. Protein product: CASSLQVLNTEAFF.

The chain joins TRBV5-4 to TRBJ2-1; D remains ambiguous. The V gene lost 3 bases and the J gene lost 9 bases, with 7 bases spanning the gap. CDR1 is SGHNT and CDR2 is YYREEE in the germline V gene (reference sequence). The CDR3 has 11 amino acids. The CDR3 loop reads CASSSSSEQFF. As DNA, the CDR3 is TGTGCCAGCAGCTCTAGTTCTGAGCAGTTCTTC.

DNA of the CDR3: TGCGCCAGCAGCTTGGAGGCCAGGGAATGGTCACCCCTCCACTTT. Translated: CASSLEAREWSPLHF. V is TRBV5-1 and J is TRBJ1-6; D possibly corresponds to TRBD1 (5 bases). V lost 0 bases, J lost 10 bases, and 14 bases lay in between. The CDR3 is 15 residues long. Germline V gene data show CDR1 as SGHRS and CDR2 as YFSETQ.

This sequence joins TRBV12-3 or TRBV12-4 and TRBJ1-2; D is unclear. The CDR3 runs to 13 residues. The V end was cut by 5 bases, the J end by 0 bases, with 7 bases between. In DNA form, the CDR3 reads TGTGCCAGCAGTCGAGCATCTAACTATGGCTACACCTTC. It codes for CASSRASNYGYTF.

The rearrangement joins TRBV5-4 to TRBJ2-7; 7 bases are a match to TRBD1. Germline assignment: CDR1 SGHNT and CDR2 YYREEE (reference sequence). The CDR3 length is 13 residues. V shed 4 bases and J 3 bases; nucleotides not matched to a gene: 4. In DNA, the CDR3 is TGTGCCAGCAGCGTCGACAGGGTCTACGAGCAGTACTTC. The encoded protein is CASSVDRVYEQYF.

This clone appeared a single time. V and J are TRBV6-5 and TRBJ2-1; perhaps TRBD1 as D (6 bases). CDR3 length equals 14 residues. Germline values: CDR1 MNHEY, CDR2 SVGAGI. With 7 bases removed from V and 10 bases from J, the gap between germline ends came to 20 bases. This CDR3 is CASKGRGAAREQFF. The CDR3 DNA sequence: TGTGCCAGCAAAGGCAGGGGCGCTGCTCGGGAGCAGTTCTTC.

The rearrangement links TRBV5-4 to TRBJ1-6; 8 bases match TRBD1. The V gene end was trimmed by 9 bases and the J gene end by 9 bases; junction bases not matched to a gene: 8. Germline CDR1 reads SGHNT; CDR2 reads YYREEE (reference sequence). This CDR3 spans 13 amino acids. The CDR3 DNA reads as TGTGCCATCACGCGGGACAGGTCTTCACCCCTCCACTTT. Its protein is CAITRDRSSPLHF.

The chain recombines TRBV13 with TRBJ2-3; D is undetermined. Germline V lookup: CDR1 PRHDT, CDR2 FYEKMQ (reference sequence). The CDR3 length is 12 residues. Trimming shortened V by 1 base and J by 7 bases, and 6 bases separated the two germline ends. CDR3 loop: CASSLAPNTQYF. The CDR3 DNA is TGTGCCAGCAGCTTAGCCCCCAATACGCAGTATTTT.